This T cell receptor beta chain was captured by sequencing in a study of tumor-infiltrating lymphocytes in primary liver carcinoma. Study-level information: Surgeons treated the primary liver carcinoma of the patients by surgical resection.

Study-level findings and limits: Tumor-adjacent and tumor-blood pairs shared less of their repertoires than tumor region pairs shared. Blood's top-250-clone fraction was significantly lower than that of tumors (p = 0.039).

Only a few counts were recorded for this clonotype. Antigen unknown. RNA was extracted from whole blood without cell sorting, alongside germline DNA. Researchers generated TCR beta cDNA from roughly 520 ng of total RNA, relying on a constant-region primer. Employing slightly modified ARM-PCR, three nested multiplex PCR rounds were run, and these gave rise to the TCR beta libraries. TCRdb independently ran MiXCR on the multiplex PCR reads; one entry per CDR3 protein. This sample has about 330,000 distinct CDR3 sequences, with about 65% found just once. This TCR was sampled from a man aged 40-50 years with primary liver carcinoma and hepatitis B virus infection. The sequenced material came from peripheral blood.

The CDR3 is CAWSSPNVGNEQYF. The DNA for the CDR3 is TGTGCCTGGAGCTCACCCAACGTGGGAAACGAGCAGTACTTC. The chain employs TRBV30 and TRBJ2-7; D unclear. V lost 3 bases, J lost 5 bases, and 17 bases lay in between. The CDR3 totals 14 residues. Germline CDR1 reads GTSNPN; CDR2 reads SVGIG (reference sequence).